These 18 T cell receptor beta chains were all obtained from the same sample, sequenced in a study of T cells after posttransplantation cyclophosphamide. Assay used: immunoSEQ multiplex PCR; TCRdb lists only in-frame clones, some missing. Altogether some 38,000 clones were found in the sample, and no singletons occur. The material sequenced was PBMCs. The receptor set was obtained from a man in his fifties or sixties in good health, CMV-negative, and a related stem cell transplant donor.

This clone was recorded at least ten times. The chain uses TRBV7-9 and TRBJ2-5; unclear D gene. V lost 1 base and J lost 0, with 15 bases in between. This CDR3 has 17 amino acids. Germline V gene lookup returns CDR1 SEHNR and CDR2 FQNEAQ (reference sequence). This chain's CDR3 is CASSLVVGRKDQETQYF. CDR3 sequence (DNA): TGTGCCAGCAGCTTAGTTGTGGGCAGGAAGGACCAAGAGACCCAGTACTTC.

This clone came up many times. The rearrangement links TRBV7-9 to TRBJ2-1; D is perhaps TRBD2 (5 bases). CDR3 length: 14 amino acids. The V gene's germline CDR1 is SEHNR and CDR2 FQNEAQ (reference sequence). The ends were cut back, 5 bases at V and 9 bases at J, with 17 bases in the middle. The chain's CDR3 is CASSRPTSRVEQFF. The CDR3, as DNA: TGTGCCAGCAGCCGTCCGACCTCGAGGGTTGAGCAGTTCTTC.

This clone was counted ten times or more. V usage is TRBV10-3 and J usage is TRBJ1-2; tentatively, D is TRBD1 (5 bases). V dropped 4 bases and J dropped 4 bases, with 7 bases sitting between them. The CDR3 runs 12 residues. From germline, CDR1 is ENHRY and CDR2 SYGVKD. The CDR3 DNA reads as TGTGCCATCAGTGGGGGCCTCTATGGCTACACCTTC. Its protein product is CAISGGLYGYTF.

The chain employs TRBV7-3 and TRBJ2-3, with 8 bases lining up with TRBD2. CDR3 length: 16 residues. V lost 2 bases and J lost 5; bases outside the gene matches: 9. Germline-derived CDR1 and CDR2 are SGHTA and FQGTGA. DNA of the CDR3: TGTGCCAGCAGCTTAGCAGGCGGGCTAGCGGGAGATACGCAGTATTTT. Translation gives CASSLAGGLAGDTQYF.

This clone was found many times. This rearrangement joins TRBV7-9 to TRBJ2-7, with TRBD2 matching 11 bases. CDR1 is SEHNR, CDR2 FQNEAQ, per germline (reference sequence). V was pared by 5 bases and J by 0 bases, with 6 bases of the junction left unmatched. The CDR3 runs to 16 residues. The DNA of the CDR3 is TGTGCCAGCAGCCCCGGTCTAGCGGGGGGCTCCTACGAGCAGTACTTC. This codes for CASSPGLAGGSYEQYF.

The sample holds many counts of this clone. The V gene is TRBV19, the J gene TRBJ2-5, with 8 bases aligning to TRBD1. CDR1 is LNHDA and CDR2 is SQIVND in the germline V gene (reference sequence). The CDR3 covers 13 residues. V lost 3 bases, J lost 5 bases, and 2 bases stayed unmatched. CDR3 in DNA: TGTGCCAGTAGTATGGGACAGGTGGAGACCCAGTACTTC. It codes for CASSMGQVETQYF.

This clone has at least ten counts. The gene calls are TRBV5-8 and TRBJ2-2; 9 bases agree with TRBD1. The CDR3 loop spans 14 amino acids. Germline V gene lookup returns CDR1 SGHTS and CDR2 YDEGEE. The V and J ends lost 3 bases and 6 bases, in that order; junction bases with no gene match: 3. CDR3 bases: TGTGCCAGCAGCTGGGACAGGGAGGCCGGGGAGCTGTTTTTT. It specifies CASSWDREAGELFF.

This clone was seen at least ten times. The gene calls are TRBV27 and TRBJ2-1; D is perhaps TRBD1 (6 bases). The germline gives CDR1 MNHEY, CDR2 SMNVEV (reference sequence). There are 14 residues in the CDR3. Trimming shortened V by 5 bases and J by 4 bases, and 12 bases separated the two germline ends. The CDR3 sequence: CASSRQESYNEQFF. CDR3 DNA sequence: TGTGCCAGCAGTCGACAGGAATCGTACAATGAGCAGTTCTTC.

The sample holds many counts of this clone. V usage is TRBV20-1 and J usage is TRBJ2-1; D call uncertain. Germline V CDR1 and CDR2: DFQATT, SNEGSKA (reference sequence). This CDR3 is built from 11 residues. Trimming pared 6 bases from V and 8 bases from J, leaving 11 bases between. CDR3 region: CSAMEDYEQFF. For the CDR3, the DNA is TGCAGTGCAATGGAAGACTATGAGCAGTTCTTC.

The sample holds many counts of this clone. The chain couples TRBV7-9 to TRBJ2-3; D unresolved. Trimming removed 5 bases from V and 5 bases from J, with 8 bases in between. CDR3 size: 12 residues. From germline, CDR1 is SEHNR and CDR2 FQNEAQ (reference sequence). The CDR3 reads CASSQEKDTQYF. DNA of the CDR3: TGTGCCAGCAGCCAGGAAAAAGATACGCAGTATTTT.

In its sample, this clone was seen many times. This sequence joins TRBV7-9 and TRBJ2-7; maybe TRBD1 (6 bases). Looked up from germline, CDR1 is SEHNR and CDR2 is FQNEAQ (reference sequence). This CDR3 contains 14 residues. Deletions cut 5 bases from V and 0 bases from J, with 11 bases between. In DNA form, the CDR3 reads TGTGCCAGCAGCGCAGGACAGAACTCCTACGAGCAGTACTTC. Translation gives CASSAGQNSYEQYF.

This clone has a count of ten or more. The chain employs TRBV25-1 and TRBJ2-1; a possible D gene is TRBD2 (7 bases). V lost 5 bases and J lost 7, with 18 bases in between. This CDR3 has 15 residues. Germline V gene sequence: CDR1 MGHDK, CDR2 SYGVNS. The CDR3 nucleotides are TGTGCCAGCAGTACTGGGGGGGGCATATCAAATGAGCAGTTCTTC. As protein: CASSTGGGISNEQFF.

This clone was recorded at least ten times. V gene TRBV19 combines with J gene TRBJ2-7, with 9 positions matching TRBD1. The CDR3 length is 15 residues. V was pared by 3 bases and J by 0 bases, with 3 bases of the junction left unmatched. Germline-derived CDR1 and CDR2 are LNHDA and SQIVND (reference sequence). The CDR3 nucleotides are TGTGCCAGTAGTATTTGGGGACAGGGCTCCTACGAGCAGTACTTC. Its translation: CASSIWGQGSYEQYF.

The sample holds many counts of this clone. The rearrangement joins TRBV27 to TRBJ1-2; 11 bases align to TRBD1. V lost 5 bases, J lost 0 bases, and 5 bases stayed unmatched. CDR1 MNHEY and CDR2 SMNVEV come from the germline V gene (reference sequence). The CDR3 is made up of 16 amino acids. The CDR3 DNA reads TGTGCCAGCAGTACCGGGACAGGGGGAACTAACTATGGCTACACCTTC. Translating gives CASSTGTGGTNYGYTF.

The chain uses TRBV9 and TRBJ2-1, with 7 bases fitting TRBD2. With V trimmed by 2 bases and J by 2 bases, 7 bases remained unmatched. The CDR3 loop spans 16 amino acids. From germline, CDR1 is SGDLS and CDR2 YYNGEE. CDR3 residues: CASSVFWAGAYNEQFF. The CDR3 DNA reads TGTGCCAGCAGCGTCTTCTGGGCGGGAGCCTACAATGAGCAGTTCTTC.

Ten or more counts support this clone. The chain's CDR3 is CASRKLAGKNTGELFF. CDR3 bases: TGTGCCAGCAGAAAACTAGCGGGAAAGAACACCGGGGAGCTGTTTTTT. The gene calls are TRBV27 and TRBJ2-2, with 10 positions matching TRBD2. This CDR3 is built from 16 residues. After removal of 6 bases from V and 1 base from J, the junction contained 5 bases not matched to a gene. Per germline, CDR1 MNHEY and CDR2 SMNVEV (reference sequence).

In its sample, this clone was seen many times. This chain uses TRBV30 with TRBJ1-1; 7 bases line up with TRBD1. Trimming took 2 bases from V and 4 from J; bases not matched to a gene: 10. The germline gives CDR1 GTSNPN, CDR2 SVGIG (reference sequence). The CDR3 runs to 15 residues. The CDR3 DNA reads TGTGCCTGGAGTTACGGGACAGAAGGGCGCACTGAAGCTTTCTTT. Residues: CAWSYGTEGRTEAFF.

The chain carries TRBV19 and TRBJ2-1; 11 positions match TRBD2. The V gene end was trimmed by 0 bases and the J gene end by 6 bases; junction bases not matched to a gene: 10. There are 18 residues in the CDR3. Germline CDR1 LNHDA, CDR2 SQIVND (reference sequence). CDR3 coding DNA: TGTGCCAGTAGTATAGATCTTCTAGCGGGAGGTCTAGGCAATGAGCAGTTCTTC. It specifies CASSIDLLAGGLGNEQFF.